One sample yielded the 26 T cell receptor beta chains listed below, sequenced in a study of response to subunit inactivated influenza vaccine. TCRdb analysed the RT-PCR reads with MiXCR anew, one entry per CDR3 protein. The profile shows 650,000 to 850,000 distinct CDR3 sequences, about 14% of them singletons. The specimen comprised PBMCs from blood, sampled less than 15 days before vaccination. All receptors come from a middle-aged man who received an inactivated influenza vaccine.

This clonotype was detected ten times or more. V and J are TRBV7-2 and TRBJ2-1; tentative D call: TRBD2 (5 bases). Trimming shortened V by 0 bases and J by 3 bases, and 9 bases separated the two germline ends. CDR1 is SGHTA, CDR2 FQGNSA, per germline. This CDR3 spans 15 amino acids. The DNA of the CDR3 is TGTGCCAGCAGCTTAGCGAGCGGAAACTACAATGAGCAGTTCTTC. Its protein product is CASSLASGNYNEQFF.

CDR3 protein: CSARLAGITDTQYF. The CDR3 region has the DNA TGCAGTGCTAGACTAGCGGGGATCACAGATACGCAGTATTTT. The chain joins TRBV20-1 to TRBJ2-3, with 9 bases that match TRBD2. CDR1 and CDR2 from the germline V gene are DFQATT and SNEGSKA (reference sequence). The CDR3 extends over 14 amino acids. J was trimmed by 2 bases and V by 2 bases; bases with no gene match: 2.

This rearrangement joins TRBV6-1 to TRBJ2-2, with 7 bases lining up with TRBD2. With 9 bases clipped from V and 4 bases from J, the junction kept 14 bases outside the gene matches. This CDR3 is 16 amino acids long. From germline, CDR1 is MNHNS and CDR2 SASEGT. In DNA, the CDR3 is TGTGCCAGTGAGGGACTACCACCTGAACGCACCGGGGAGCTGTTTTTT. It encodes CASEGLPPERTGELFF.

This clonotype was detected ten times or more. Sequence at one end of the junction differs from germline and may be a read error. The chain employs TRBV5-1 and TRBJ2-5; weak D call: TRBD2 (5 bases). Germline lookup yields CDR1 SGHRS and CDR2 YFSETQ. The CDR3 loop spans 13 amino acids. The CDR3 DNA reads TGTGCCAGCAGTTTATCGGGGTTGGAGACCCAGTACTTC. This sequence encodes CASSLSGLETQYF.

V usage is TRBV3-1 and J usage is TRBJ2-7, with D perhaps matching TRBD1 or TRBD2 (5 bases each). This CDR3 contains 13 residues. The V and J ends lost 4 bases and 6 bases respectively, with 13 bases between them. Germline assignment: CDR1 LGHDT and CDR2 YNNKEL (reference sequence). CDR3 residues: CASSPGGATEQYF. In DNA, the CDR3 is TGTGCCAGCAGCCCTGGGGGAGCCACCGAGCAGTACTTC.

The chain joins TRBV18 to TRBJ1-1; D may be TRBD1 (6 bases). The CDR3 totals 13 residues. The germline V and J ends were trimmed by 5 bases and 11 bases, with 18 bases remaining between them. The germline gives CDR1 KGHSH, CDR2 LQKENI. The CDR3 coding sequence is TGTGCCAGCTCAGCAACACAGGGTTTAGCTGCTTTCTTT. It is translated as CASSATQGLAAFF.

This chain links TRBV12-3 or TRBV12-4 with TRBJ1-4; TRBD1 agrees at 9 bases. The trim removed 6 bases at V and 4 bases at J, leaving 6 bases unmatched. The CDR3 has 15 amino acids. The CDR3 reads CASRLETGGNEKLFF. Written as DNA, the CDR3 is TGTGCCAGCAGGCTCGAGACAGGGGGTAATGAAAAACTGTTTTTT.

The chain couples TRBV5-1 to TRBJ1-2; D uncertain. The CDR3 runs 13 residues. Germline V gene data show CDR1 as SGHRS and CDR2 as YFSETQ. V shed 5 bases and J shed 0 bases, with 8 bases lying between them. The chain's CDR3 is CASRQRANYGYTF. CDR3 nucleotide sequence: TGCGCCAGCAGACAGCGAGCTAACTATGGCTACACCTTC.

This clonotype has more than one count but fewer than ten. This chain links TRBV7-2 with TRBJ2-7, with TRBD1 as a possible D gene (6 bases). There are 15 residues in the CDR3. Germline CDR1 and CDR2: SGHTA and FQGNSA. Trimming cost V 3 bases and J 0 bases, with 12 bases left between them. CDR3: CASSLDSLSSYEQYF. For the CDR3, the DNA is TGTGCCAGCAGCTTGGACAGTCTTAGCTCCTACGAGCAGTACTTC.

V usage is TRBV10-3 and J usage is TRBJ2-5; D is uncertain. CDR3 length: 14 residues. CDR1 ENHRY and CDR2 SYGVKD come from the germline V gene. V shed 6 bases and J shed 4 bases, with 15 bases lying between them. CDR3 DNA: TGTGCCATCAGCCGCTCCTCCATTTTAGAGACCCAGTACTTC. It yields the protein CAISRSSILETQYF.

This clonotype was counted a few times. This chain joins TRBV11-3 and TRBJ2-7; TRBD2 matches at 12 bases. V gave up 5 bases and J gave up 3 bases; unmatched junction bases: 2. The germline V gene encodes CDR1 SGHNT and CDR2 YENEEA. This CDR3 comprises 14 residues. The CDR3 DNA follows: TGTGCCAGCAGCCGGACTAGCGGGGACTACGAGCAGTACTTC. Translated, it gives CASSRTSGDYEQYF. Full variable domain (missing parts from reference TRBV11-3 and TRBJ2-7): EAGVVQSPRYKIIEKKQPVAFWCNPISGHNTLYWYLQNLGQGPELLIRYENEEAVDDSQLPKDRFSAERLKGVDSTLKIQPAELGDSAVYLCASSRTSGDYEQYFGPGTRLTVT.

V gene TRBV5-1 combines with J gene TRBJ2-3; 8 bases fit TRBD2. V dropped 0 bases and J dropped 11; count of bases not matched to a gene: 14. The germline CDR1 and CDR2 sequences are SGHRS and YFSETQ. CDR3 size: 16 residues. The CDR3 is CASSLELARGAPQQYF. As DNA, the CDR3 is TGCGCCAGCAGCTTGGAACTAGCGCGGGGGGCCCCCCAGCAGTATTTT.

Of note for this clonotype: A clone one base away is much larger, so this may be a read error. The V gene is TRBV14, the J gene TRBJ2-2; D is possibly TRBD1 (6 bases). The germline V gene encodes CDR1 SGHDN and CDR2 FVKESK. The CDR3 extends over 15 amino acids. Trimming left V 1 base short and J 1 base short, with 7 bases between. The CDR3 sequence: CASSQGTVNTGELFF. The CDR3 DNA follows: TGTGCCAGCAGCCAAGGGACAGTGAACACCGGGGAGCTGTTTTTT.

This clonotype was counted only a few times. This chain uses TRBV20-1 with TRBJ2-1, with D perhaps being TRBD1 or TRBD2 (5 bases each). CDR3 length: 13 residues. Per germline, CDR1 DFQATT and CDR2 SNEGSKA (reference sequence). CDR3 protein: CSHGDPRSNEQFF. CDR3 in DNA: TGCAGCCACGGGGACCCGAGGTCCAATGAGCAGTTCTTC.

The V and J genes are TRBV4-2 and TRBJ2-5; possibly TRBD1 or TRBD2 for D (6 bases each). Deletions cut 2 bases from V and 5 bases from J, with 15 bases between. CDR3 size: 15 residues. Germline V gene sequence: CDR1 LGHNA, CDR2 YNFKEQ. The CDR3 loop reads CASSQKSGAGETQYF. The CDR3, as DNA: TGTGCCAGCAGCCAAAAGTCGGGGGCGGGGGAGACCCAGTACTTC.

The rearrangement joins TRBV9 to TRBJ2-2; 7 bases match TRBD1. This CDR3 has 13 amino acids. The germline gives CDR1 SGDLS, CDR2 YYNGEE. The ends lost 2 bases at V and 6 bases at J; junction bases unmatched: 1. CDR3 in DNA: TGTGCCAGCAGCGTGACAGGGCCCGGGGAGCTGTTTTTT. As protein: CASSVTGPGELFF.

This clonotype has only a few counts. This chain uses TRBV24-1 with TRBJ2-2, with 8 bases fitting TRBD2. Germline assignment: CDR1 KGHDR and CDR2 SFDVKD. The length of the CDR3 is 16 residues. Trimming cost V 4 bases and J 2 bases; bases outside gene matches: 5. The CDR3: CATSEPGLGNTGELFF. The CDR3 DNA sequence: TGTGCCACCAGTGAACCGGGACTAGGAAACACCGGGGAGCTGTTTTTT.

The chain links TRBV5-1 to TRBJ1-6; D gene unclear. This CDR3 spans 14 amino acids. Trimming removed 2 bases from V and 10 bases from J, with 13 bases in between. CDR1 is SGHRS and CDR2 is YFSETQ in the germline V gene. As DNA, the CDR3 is TGCGCCAGCAGCTTCGTCCCGGGGTCCTCACCCCTCCACTTT. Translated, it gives CASSFVPGSSPLHF.

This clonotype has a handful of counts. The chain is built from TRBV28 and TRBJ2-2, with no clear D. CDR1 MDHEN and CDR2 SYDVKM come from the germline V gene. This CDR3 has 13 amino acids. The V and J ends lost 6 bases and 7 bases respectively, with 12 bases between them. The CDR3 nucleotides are TGTGCCAGCAGACTCCCCGGTGTCGGGGAGCTGTTTTTT. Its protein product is CASRLPGVGELFF.

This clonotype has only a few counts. CDR3 nucleotide sequence: TGTGCCAGCAGTCCATTAGGACTAGCGGGGTGGAACGAGCAGTACTTC. It specifies CASSPLGLAGWNEQYF. The chain employs TRBV27 and TRBJ2-7; 12 nucleotides align to TRBD2. The CDR3 is 16 residues long. From germline, CDR1 is MNHEY and CDR2 SMNVEV (reference sequence). V lost 5 bases and J lost 5; bases outside the gene matches: 10.

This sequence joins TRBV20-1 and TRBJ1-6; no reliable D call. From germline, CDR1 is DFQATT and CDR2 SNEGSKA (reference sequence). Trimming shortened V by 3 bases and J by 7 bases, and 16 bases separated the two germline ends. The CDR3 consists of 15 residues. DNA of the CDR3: TGCAGTGCTAGTGCTACGAGAGATTGGAATTCACCCCTCCACTTT. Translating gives CSASATRDWNSPLHF.

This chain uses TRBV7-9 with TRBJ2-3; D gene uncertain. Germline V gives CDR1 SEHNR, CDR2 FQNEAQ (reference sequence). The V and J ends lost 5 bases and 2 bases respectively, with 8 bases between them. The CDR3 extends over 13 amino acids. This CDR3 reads CASSPSYTDTQYF. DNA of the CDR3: TGTGCCAGCAGCCCCTCCTACACAGATACGCAGTATTTT. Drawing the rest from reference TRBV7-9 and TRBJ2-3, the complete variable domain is DTGVSQNPRHKITKRGQNVTFRCDPISEHNRLYWYRQTLGQGPEFLTYFQNEAQLEKSRLLSDRFSAERPKGSFSTLEIQRTEQGDSAMYLCASSPSYTDTQYFGPGTRLTVL.

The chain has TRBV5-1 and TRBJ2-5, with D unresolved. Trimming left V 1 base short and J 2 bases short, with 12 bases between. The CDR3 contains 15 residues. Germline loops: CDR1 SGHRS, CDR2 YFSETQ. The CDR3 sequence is CASSLSASPQETQYF. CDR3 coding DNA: TGCGCCAGCAGCTTGTCGGCATCCCCGCAAGAGACCCAGTACTTC.

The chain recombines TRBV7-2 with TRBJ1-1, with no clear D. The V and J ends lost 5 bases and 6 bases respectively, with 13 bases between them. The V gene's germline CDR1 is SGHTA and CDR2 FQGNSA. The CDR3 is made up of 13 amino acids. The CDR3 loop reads CASSTTPNAEAFF. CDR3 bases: TGTGCCAGCAGCACCACCCCCAACGCTGAAGCTTTCTTT.

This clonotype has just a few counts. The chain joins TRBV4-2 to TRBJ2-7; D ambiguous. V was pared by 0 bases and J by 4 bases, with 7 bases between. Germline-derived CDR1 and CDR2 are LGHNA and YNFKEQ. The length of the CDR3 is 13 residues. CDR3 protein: CASSQDLWYEQYF. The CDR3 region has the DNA TGTGCCAGCAGCCAAGATCTGTGGTACGAGCAGTACTTC.

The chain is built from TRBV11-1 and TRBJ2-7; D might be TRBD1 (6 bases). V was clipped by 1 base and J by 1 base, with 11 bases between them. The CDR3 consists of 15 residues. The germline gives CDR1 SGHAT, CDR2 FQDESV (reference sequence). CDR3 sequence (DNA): TGTGCCAGCAGCTTAGACCGCAGGGGATCCTACGAGCAGTACTTC. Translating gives CASSLDRRGSYEQYF. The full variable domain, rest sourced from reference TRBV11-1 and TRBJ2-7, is EAEVAQSPRYKITEKSQAVAFWCDPISGHATLYWYRQILGQGPELLVQFQDESVVDDSQLPKDRFSAERLKGVDSTLKIQPAELGDSAMYLCASSLDRRGSYEQYFGPGTRLTVT.